The rows below give T cell receptor beta chains drawn from one sample of a study. TCRdb reprocessed the multiplex PCR reads with MiXCR, giving one entry per CDR3 protein. The sample lists under 1,500 distinct CDR3 sequences; 25% were seen once. The sequencing sample was made of tumor-infiltrating Tregs sorted from the breast tumor. Every receptor here comes from a female donor with breast cancer. CDR3s include the opening cysteine and the closing phenylalanine or tryptophan. A D gene is named only where the DNA matches it firmly. The listing skips clone size in some rows; elsewhere it reads once, few, many or a size class.

>TRBJ1-2|.|TRBV12-3/TRBV12-4|large
TGTGCCAGCAGCTCAGCAGTGTCCTTCTATGGCTACACCTTC
CASSSAVSFYGYTF
>TRBJ1-2|.|TRBV12-3/TRBV12-4|medium-sized
TGTGCCAGCACTATGACAGTCTGGGGCTACACCTTC
CASTMTVWGYTF
>TRBJ1-2|.|TRBV12-3/TRBV12-4|large
TGTGCCAGCAGCGAATACGCTTCTAAGGATGGCTACACCTTC
CASSEYASKDGYTF
>TRBJ1-2|TRBD1|TRBV12-3/TRBV12-4|medium-sized
TGTGCCAGCAGTCCCACAGGGGCCCCGAGAGCTAACTATGGCTACACCTTC
CASSPTGAPRANYGYTF
>TRBJ1-2|.|TRBV12-3/TRBV12-4|medium-sized
TGTGCCAGCAGTTTACCGGGGAGCGTCGGCTACACCTTC
CASSLPGSVGYTF
>TRBJ1-2|TRBD1|TRBV12-3/TRBV12-4|large
TGTGCCAGCAGAACCGGGACAGCGACTAACTATGGCTACACCTTC
CASRTGTATNYGYTF
>TRBJ1-2|.|TRBV12-3/TRBV12-4|large
TGTGCCAGCAGTTCCCCACATTTGGGCTATGGCTACACCTTC
CASSSPHLGYGYTF
>TRBJ1-2|.|TRBV12-3/TRBV12-4|.
TGTGCCAGCAGCATAGCTAACTATGGCTACACCTTC
CASSIANYGYTF
>TRBJ1-2|TRBD1|TRBV12-3/TRBV12-4|medium-sized
TGTGCCAGCAGACCGGGACAGGGAAACTATGGCTACACCTTC
CASRPGQGNYGYTF
>TRBJ1-2|.|TRBV12-3/TRBV12-4|medium-sized
TGTGCCAGCAGTAGGGACCGAGTCGTGGGCGGCTACACCTTC
CASSRDRVVGGYTF
>TRBJ1-2|.|TRBV12-3/TRBV12-4|.
TGTGCCAGCAGTAGGGGCGTCGGCTACACCTTC
CASSRGVGYTF
>TRBJ1-2|.|TRBV12-3/TRBV12-4|.
TGTGCCAGCAGTACGCTTTCGGGGCTTACTGGCTACACCTTC
CASSTLSGLTGYTF
>TRBJ1-2|.|TRBV12-3/TRBV12-4|large
TGTGCCAGCAGTTTAAAGGGTCCGGTCTATGGCTACACCTTC
CASSLKGPVYGYTF
>TRBJ1-2|.|TRBV12-3/TRBV12-4|.
TGTGCCAGCAGTTTTGGTAGGACTAACTATGGCTACACCTTC
CASSFGRTNYGYTF
>TRBJ1-2|.|TRBV12-3/TRBV12-4|.
TGTGCCAGCACTGTGGGCCTTCATGGCTACACCTTC
CASTVGLHGYTF
>TRBJ1-2|.|TRBV12-3/TRBV12-4|medium-sized
TGTGCCAGCAGTTTAATGCCGAACACGGCCTATGGCTACACCTTC
CASSLMPNTAYGYTF
>TRBJ1-2|.|TRBV12-3/TRBV12-4|.
TGTGCCAGCAGTTCGGGTACAGGTCTTGGCTACACCTTC
CASSSGTGLGYTF
>TRBJ1-2|.|TRBV12-3/TRBV12-4|large
TGTGCCAGCAGTTTGTTGGGAGGTGCTGGCTACACCTTC
CASSLLGGAGYTF
>TRBJ1-2|TRBD1|TRBV12-3/TRBV12-4|medium-sized
TGTGCCAGCAGTCCCACTCGGACAGGGCTAAATGGCTACACCTTC
CASSPTRTGLNGYTF
>TRBJ1-2|TRBD1|TRBV12-3/TRBV12-4|many
TGTGCCAGCAGTAGACAGGGGTGGAGCTATGGCTACACCTTC
CASSRQGWSYGYTF
>TRBJ1-2|.|TRBV12-3/TRBV12-4|.
TGTGCCAGCACCACAAGGAGATCCCGTGACTACACCTTC
CASTTRRSRDYTF
>TRBJ1-2|.|TRBV12-3/TRBV12-4|.
TGTGCCAGCAGCGCAGGGTACGGCTACACCTTC
CASSAGYGYTF
>TRBJ1-2|TRBD1|TRBV12-3/TRBV12-4|large
TGTGCCAGCAGCCTAGGGACAGTACTCTATGGCTACACCTTC
CASSLGTVLYGYTF
>TRBJ1-2|.|TRBV12-3/TRBV12-4|.
TGTGCCAGCAGTCCAGGGGATGGCTACACCTTC
CASSPGDGYTF
>TRBJ1-2|.|TRBV12-3/TRBV12-4|.
TGTGCCAGCAGTCCAACACAGGGAAACTATGGCTACACCTTC
CASSPTQGNYGYTF
>TRBJ1-2|.|TRBV12-3/TRBV12-4|once
TGTGCCAGCAGTTTAGTGTCAGACTATGGCTACACCTTC
CASSLVSDYGYTF
>TRBJ1-2|TRBD1|TRBV12-3/TRBV12-4|medium-sized
TGTGCCAGCAAAGAACAGGGGTCCTATGGCTACACCTTC
CASKEQGSYGYTF
>TRBJ1-2|.|TRBV12-3/TRBV12-4|large
TGTGCCAGCAGTTCCTCCTGGGGCCTACTCAGTGATGGCTACACCTTC
CASSSSWGLLSDGYTF
>TRBJ1-2|.|TRBV12-3/TRBV12-4|once
TGTGCCAGCAGGGAGTCTAACTATGGCTACACCTTC
CASRESNYGYTF
>TRBJ1-2|.|TRBV12-3/TRBV12-4|few
TGTGCCAGCAGCTACAGGGCGAGCTACACCTTC
CASSYRASYTF
>TRBJ1-2|.|TRBV12-3/TRBV12-4|large
TGTGCCAGCAGTTTGGGGACCCACTTTAGAGGCTACACCTTC
CASSLGTHFRGYTF
>TRBJ1-2|TRBD1|TRBV12-3/TRBV12-4|medium-sized
TGTGCCAGCAGTGGCGAGGGACAGGGTAATCCCTATGGCTACACCTTC
CASSGEGQGNPYGYTF
>TRBJ1-2|.|TRBV12-3/TRBV12-4|few
TGTGCCAGCAGTTGGGCTCGGGGCTATGGCTACACCTTC
CASSWARGYGYTF
>TRBJ1-2|.|TRBV12-3/TRBV12-4|medium-sized
TGTGCCAGCAGCTTCGTCCACCTGCTGGGTGGCTACACCTTC
CASSFVHLLGGYTF
>TRBJ1-2|.|TRBV12-3/TRBV12-4|.
TGTGCCAGCAGTTTACGGAGGTATGGCTACACCTTC
CASSLRRYGYTF
>TRBJ1-2|TRBD1|TRBV12-3/TRBV12-4|medium-sized
TGTGCCAGCGGGAAGTCAGGGACAGGGGCGATTAACTATGGCTACACCTTC
CASGKSGTGAINYGYTF
>TRBJ1-2|TRBD1|TRBV12-3/TRBV12-4|.
TGTGCCAGCAGTGGGACAGGTCTTGGGTATGGCTACACCTTC
CASSGTGLGYGYTF
>TRBJ1-2|.|TRBV12-3/TRBV12-4|.
TGTGCCAGCAGTTGGCAGGGGATGGACTATGGCTACACCTTC
CASSWQGMDYGYTF
>TRBJ1-2|.|TRBV12-3/TRBV12-4|large
TGTGCCAGCAGTTCAGCGCGGGGCTATGGCTACACCTTC
CASSSARGYGYTF
>TRBJ1-2|TRBD1|TRBV12-3/TRBV12-4|few
TGTGCCAGCAGACAAGCGGGACAGGAGATCTATGGCTACACCTTC
CASRQAGQEIYGYTF
>TRBJ1-2|.|TRBV12-3/TRBV12-4|medium-sized
TGTGCCAGCAGTCCGAACCCAGGGGCGGGTGGCTACACCTTC
CASSPNPGAGGYTF
>TRBJ1-2|.|TRBV12-3/TRBV12-4|medium-sized
TGTGCCAGCAGTTTAGGACCCTCATATGGCTACACCTTC
CASSLGPSYGYTF
>TRBJ1-2|.|TRBV12-3/TRBV12-4|medium-sized
TGTGCCAGCAGTTTTAGCTCTAACTATGGCTACACCTTC
CASSFSSNYGYTF
>TRBJ1-2|.|TRBV12-3/TRBV12-4|.
TGTGCCAGCAGCAAAGTTGGATTCTATGGCTACACCTTC
CASSKVGFYGYTF
>TRBJ1-2|TRBD1|TRBV12-3/TRBV12-4|large
TGTGCCAGCAGGGGACAGTTAAACTATGGCTACACCTTC
CASRGQLNYGYTF
>TRBJ1-2|.|TRBV12-3/TRBV12-4|medium-sized
TGTGCCAGCAGTCCCCTGGGACCGATTAACTATGGCTACACCTTC
CASSPLGPINYGYTF
>TRBJ1-2|.|TRBV12-3/TRBV12-4|medium-sized
TGTGCCAGCAGTTTATCAGGGGACCATGGCTACACCTTC
CASSLSGDHGYTF
>TRBJ1-2|.|TRBV12-3/TRBV12-4|.
TGTGCCAGCAGTCAGAGATTAGCTAACTATGGCTACACCTTC
CASSQRLANYGYTF
>TRBJ1-2|TRBD1|TRBV12-3/TRBV12-4|few
TGTGCCAGCAGTTCCTACGGGACAGCTTATGGCTACACCTTC
CASSSYGTAYGYTF